Each of the 4 T cell receptor beta chains below was sequenced from the same sample in a study of PD-1 blockade in classical Hodgkin lymphoma. Libraries were prepared by immunoSEQ multiplex PCR; TCRdb keeps only in-frame clonotypes and omits some of them. The sample contains about 97,000 clones, around 89% of which appear only once. There was relapse after autologous stem cell transplantation in every patient, and there was variation in brentuximab vedotin exposure. The specimen comprised peripheral blood mononuclear cells (PBMCs), sampled before the second cycle of nivolumab. The receptors originated from a human donor with classical Hodgkin lymphoma.

The rearrangement uses TRBV14 and TRBJ1-2, with a weak D call TRBD1 (5 bases). V dropped 4 bases and J dropped 5 bases, with 14 bases sitting between them. This CDR3 spans 14 amino acids. CDR1 SGHDN and CDR2 FVKESK come from the germline V gene. Here the CDR3 reads CASSLSGTYYGYTF. Written as DNA, the CDR3 is TGTGCCAGCAGCCTTTCCGGGACTTATTATGGCTACACCTTC.

The J gene is TRBJ2-7, the V gene TRBV28, with D possibly matching TRBD2 (5 bases). Germline V lookup: CDR1 MDHEN, CDR2 SYDVKM. V lost 10 bases, J lost 9 bases, and 25 bases lay in between. The CDR3 loop spans 14 amino acids. CDR3 DNA: TGTGCCACCCTGGGGAGCCCTGAACCGGCGGGGCAGTACTTC. It is translated as CATLGSPEPAGQYF.

This chain connects TRBV28 to TRBJ1-4; 8 bases line up with TRBD1. V was pared by 7 bases and J by 10 bases, with 17 bases of the junction left unmatched. The CDR3 contains 16 residues. The germline V gene has CDR1 MDHEN and CDR2 SYDVKM. The CDR3 reads CASTLAQGAGGGKLFF. CDR3 DNA sequence: TGTGCCAGCACCCTAGCCCAGGGGGCAGGAGGGGGAAAACTGTTTTTT.

The rearrangement uses TRBV5-6 and TRBJ2-7, with D possibly TRBD1 on 6 matching bases. The CDR3 contains 14 residues. Between the trimmed V and J ends, which lost 7 bases and 3 bases, there was a span of 17 bases. Germline values: CDR1 SGHDT, CDR2 YYEEEE. CDR3: CASARTVGLYEQYF. The CDR3 nucleotides are TGTGCCAGCGCAAGGACAGTGGGGCTCTACGAGCAGTACTTC.